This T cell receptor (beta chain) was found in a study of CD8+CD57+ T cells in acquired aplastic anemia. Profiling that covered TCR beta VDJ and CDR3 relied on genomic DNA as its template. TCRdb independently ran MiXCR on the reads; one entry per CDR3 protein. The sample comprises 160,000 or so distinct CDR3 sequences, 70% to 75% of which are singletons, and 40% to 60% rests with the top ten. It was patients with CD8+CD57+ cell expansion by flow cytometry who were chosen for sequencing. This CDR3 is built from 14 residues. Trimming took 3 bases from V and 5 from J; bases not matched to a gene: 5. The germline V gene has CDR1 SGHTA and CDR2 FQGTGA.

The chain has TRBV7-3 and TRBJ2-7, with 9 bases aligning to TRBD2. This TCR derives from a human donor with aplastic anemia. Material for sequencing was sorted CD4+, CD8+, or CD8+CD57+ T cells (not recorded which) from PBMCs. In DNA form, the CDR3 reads TGTGCCAGCAGCTTGGCGGGACTAGCTAACGAGCAGTACTTC. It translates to CASSLAGLANEQYF.